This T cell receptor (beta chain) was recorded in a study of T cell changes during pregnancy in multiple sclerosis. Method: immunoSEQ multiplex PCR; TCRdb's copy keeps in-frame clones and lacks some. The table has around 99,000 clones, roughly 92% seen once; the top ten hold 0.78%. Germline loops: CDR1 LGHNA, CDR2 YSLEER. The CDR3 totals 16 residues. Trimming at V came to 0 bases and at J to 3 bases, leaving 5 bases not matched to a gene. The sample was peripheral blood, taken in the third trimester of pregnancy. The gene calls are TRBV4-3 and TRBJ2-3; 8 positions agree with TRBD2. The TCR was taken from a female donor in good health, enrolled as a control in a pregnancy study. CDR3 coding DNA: TGCGCCAGCAGCCAAGAAATATTAGCGGGGACAGATACGCAGTATTTT. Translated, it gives CASSQEILAGTDTQYF.